This TCR beta chain was captured by sequencing in a study of vaccination and CD4 T cells after COVID-19. About the study: Overlapping SARS-CoV-2, HCoV-NL63, HCoV-OC43 and HCoV-229E spike peptides were used to stimulate cells.

This clonotype came up a few times. The antigen is not known. Treatment: roughly ten-day PBMC culture with coronavirus spike peptide pools or control peptides (ViraFEST assay). Sequence data for DNA of cultured CD4+ T cells were generated by the Oncomine TCR Beta short-read assay. MiXCR, applied by TCRdb to the PCR reads, yields one record per CDR3 protein. The table lists some 15,000 distinct CDR3 sequences, about 50% of them singletons. This CDR3 spans 14 amino acids. Germline assignment: CDR1 MNHEY and CDR2 SMNVEV (reference sequence). Trimming at V came to 5 bases and at J to 7 bases, leaving 5 bases not matched to a gene.

The source is a human donor who had recovered from COVID-19. The V and J genes are TRBV27 and TRBJ2-2; 9 bases map to TRBD1. Sequences were obtained from CD4+ T cells from blood, cultured in vitro. This CDR3 reads CASSPNRGRGELFF. The CDR3 DNA is TGTGCCAGCAGTCCAAACAGGGGGCGCGGGGAGCTGTTTTTT.